The following is a T cell receptor beta chain sequence with its context. Its antigen is unknown. The data derive from a study of T cells in Graves' hyperthyroidism and ophthalmopathy. Germline CDR1 and CDR2: LNHDA and SQIVND (reference sequence). V was pared by 6 bases and J by 5 bases, with 17 bases between. The CDR3 contains 14 residues. Ophthalmopathy patients had Clinical Activity Score at least 3, NOSPECS grade at least 4, duration under 3 months. The study's findings and limits: Ophthalmopathy was model-predicted a median roughly six months pre-onset.

There were TCR beta CDR3 regions amplified from RNA transcripts. The TCR CDR3 was amplified in a first-round RT-PCR using the HTBI primer set. TCRdb reprocessed the multiplex PCR reads with MiXCR, giving one entry per CDR3 protein. The sample has roughly 280,000 distinct CDR3 sequences, 17% seen once. This receptor was obtained from a woman in her fifties or sixties with Graves' ophthalmopathy. The chain joins TRBV19 to TRBJ2-7, with D perhaps matching TRBD2 (6 bases). Source material: blood. CDR3 nucleotide sequence: TGTGCCAGTAGGTTAAGGGATTGGACTAACGAGCAGTACTTC. Amino acids: CASRLRDWTNEQYF.